This is a list of T cell receptor beta chains from one sample in a study of cytomegalovirus exposure and HLA in healthy donors. Libraries were prepared by immunoSEQ multiplex PCR; TCRdb keeps only in-frame clonotypes and omits some of them. The sample contains about 160,000 clones, about 88% of which appear only once. The sequenced sample consisted of PBMCs. These receptors came from a woman between 18 and 30 years old in good health and CMV-seronegative. The CDR3 runs from the conserved cysteine through the conserved F or W.

V gene,J gene,CDR3 protein
TRBV15,TRBJ1-5,CATSRETGNQPQHF
TRBV7-9,TRBJ2-6,CASSFQYSGANVLTF
TRBV19,TRBJ1-5,CASSLRTGISNQPQHF
TRBV5-4,TRBJ2-2,CASSYSVASTGELFF
TRBV5-1,TRBJ1-2,CASSTTAPFYGYTF
TRBV7-9,TRBJ2-1,CAGQLAGMRNEQFF
TRBV7-3,TRBJ1-3,CASSPSLVGAVERGNTIYF
TRBV7-9,TRBJ2-1,CASSRDLNYNEQFF
TRBV7-9,TRBJ2-2,CASSAVWSGELFF
TRBV7-9,TRBJ1-2,CASSFSVDYGYTF
TRBV6-5,TRBJ2-7,CASSSPPGTSGRSLVF
TRBV5-4,TRBJ2-3,CASSQLVTGGATDTQYF
TRBV9,TRBJ1-1,CASSVDGEQGLGTEAFF
TRBV30,TRBJ2-4,CAWSDLGLAMDF
TRBV19,TRBJ2-5,CASSIDFTAGTQYF
TRBV5-1,TRBJ2-7,CASSLGDSSGEQYF
TRBV6-1,TRBJ2-1,CASSETGGEYNEQFF
TRBV7-6,TRBJ1-1,CASSYREGSEAFF
TRBV4-1,TRBJ2-7,CASRPTGAYEQYF
TRBV4-2,TRBJ2-2,CASSQVVGASGELFF
TRBV13,TRBJ2-4,CASSLAGRDIQYF
TRBV27,TRBJ1-6,CASSSPRLLSPLHF
TRBV28,TRBJ1-1,CASRGRGPEAFF
TRBV6-5,TRBJ2-7,CASSHRVQRGHEQYF
TRBV30,TRBJ1-1,CAWSVALNTEAFF
TRBV7-3,TRBJ2-5,CASSILQSTVQETQYF
TRBV5-1,TRBJ2-7,CASSLASGGQDEQYF
TRBV7-9,TRBJ2-3,CASSSAGGAGDTQYF
TRBV5-6,TRBJ2-7,CASSFGHPRIHEQYF
TRBV15,TRBJ2-3,CATSRAQGSTDTQYF
TRBV10-3,TRBJ1-2,CAISGQDNYGYTF
TRBV7-8,TRBJ1-1,CASSLADRGNTEAFF
TRBV29-1,TRBJ2-7,CSVASRLAAYEQYF
TRBV11-2,TRBJ2-2,CASSPRLDGELFF
TRBV6-4,TRBJ2-4,CASSPGTKGNIQYF
TRBV7-7,TRBJ1-1,CASSLGAGELNTEAFF